The entry below gives a single T cell receptor (beta chain) sequence along with its context. Its cognate antigen is unknown. The CDR3 has 14 amino acids. V lost 6 bases to trimming and J lost 1 base; unmatched junction nucleotides: 7. Germline V gene data show CDR1 as DFQATT and CDR2 as SNEGSKA (reference sequence). Donors were systemically healthy Caucasian individuals from Russia aged roughly 6 to 90 years. The sample belongs to a study of blood T cells in healthy people across ages. Overall study results and limits: The fall in TCR beta diversity per million T cells was roughly linear with age.

Through a sample-barcoded 5' primer and a J-beta primer mix, a second PCR was run for 7 to 11 cycles. A tag from a template-switch adaptor with 12 random nucleotides marked each cDNA molecule. TCRdb ran MiXCR on the 5' RACE reads and lists one entry per CDR3 protein. The sample holds about 680,000 distinct CDR3 sequences, more than 40% seen once. The origin of this receptor is a woman in her sixties in good health. V and J are TRBV20-1 and TRBJ2-3; 7 bases line up with TRBD2. Sequenced material: blood. The CDR3 DNA is TGCAGTGCACGGGGAGGGTTTGGCACAGATACGCAGTATTTT. Its protein product is CSARGGFGTDTQYF.